This TCR beta chain comes out of a study of shared clonotypes between healthy human individuals (dated by TCRdb to about 2020). General notes on the study: Three men and two women, aged 18 to 49 years, made up the cohort. For each donor, CD4 naive and CD4 memory were each given three plates, CD8 naive was given two plates, and CD8 memory was given one plate. Leukapheresis yielded between about 0.94 and 8.9 billion PBMCs per donor. To increase sequencing depth and limit assay-specific biases, TCR repertoire library preparation and sequencing were carried out by different laboratories using diverse techniques. Blood TCR repertoires of five healthy adults were deeply sequenced to estimate repertoire size and the extent of clonotype sharing between individuals.

Points on this clone: The target of this receptor is not known. No much larger clone is present one base from it, and per-base qualities are unavailable.

V is pared back by 0 bases and J by 5 bases, with 21 bases lying between the germline termini. In the germline V gene, CDR1 corresponds to SGHRS and CDR2 to YFSETQ. Measured from the cysteine to the phenylalanine, the CDR3 is 18 residues long. Only the CDR3 DNA is retained, 54 bases long and in frame from the first base. Using the deep immunoSEQ assay, multiplex PCR amplified TCR CDR3 regions from genomic DNA. For each cell subset, the extracted genomic DNA was distributed evenly across all wells of several immunoSEQ 96-well plates, and each plate served as one replicate. For sorted subsets, around 200 ng genomic DNA, equal to 30,000 to 35,000 T cell genomes, was loaded into each replicate PCR. The purified libraries were quantified using a Qubit 3.0 fluorometer, sized with a Bioanalyzer 2100, and then quantified again using the KAPA Library Quantification kit. Each immunoSEQ 96-well plate was sequenced on its own single-read 150-cycle Illumina NextSeq 550 flow cell. Per the source publication's procedure: The immunoSEQ output contained only junctional sequences without quality scores, so filtering could not match that applied to full-length reads. Sequences were annotated with PyIR, a Python wrapper for IgBLAST v1.9, using IMGT germline references to assign V/J genes and CDR3. Reads were removed for weak V/J assignments (E-value above 1e-6), missing CDR3, stop codons, out-of-frame junctions, or ambiguous translated residues. V3J clonotypes were defined by identical inferred V gene, J gene, and CDR3 amino acid sequence. To compute the percentage overlap between repertoires, the number of shared unique clonotypes was divided by the size of the smaller repertoire. Repertoire richness was assessed with RTK rarefaction, the Chao1 estimator, and Recon v2.1 estimates of unobserved clonotypes. OLGA was used to compute generation probabilities for all TCRbeta clonotypes that the gDNA method yielded from four donors. Imported from immuneACCESS, the table was reduced by TCRdb to in-frame sequences with V and J called. These copies leave out some clones; in studies compared against another copy, an unresolved V gene accounts for under half, and the cause of the remainder is not known. That table is the source of V, J and clone size, and D and trimming were worked out from the DNA. The sample profile shows 2.3 million or so clones; approximately 93% of them were found once. The ten largest clonotypes hold under 0.45% of the sample.

The donors were healthy, HIV-negative adults who had no recently reported acute infections or vaccinations. All donors were Caucasian adults living in Nashville, Tennessee, USA. CD4+ T cells were enriched through magnetic negative selection, after which naive cells were positively selected on CD45RA and the remaining negative fraction served as the memory subset. After blood collection by leukapheresis, PBMCs were isolated using Ficoll-Histopaque density gradient centrifugation and then cryopreserved in the vapor phase of liquid nitrogen. Analytical flow cytometry was used to check the purity and quantity of each magnetically sorted T cell population. Genomic DNA was isolated from each sorted fraction and quantified by UV absorbance on a Nanodrop 2000c. Beyond this particular receptor, the publication reports: Across four donors, 4.5% to 6.5% of naive CD4, approximately 3.6% of naive CD8, approximately 2.5% of memory CD4, and approximately 0.4% of memory CD8 clonotypes were shared. Because the study included only a small number of donors, the genetic and exposure-history diversity represented was limited. Pairwise subsampling led to the expectation that sequencing depth would affect the degree of clonotype sharing among donors. Incomplete sequencing was indicated by rarefaction of sorted-subset datasets, despite the large sequencing depth. Higher generation probabilities were observed for clonotypes shared by all four sorted-subset donors than for non-shared clonotypes. Sampling was restricted to blood, and TCR repertoires in tissues likely differ from the TCR repertoires found in blood. Estimated clonotype richness was generally larger for naive than for memory subsets.

The chain uses TRBV5-1 and TRBJ2-1, and TRBD2 may be the D gene, going by 5 matching bases. This clonotype originated in a man aged 18 to 35 in good health. Some clones in this sample may be carry-over from other donors' samples. Sequencing was performed on naive CD4+ T cells from PBMCs. This sample's cell subset or site label indicates: CD45RA+ positively selected. The DNA sequence follows: TGCGCCAGCAGCTTGGCTTTAATATGGACTCGGCCAGACAATGAGCAGTTCTTC. This codes for CASSLALIWTRPDNEQFF.